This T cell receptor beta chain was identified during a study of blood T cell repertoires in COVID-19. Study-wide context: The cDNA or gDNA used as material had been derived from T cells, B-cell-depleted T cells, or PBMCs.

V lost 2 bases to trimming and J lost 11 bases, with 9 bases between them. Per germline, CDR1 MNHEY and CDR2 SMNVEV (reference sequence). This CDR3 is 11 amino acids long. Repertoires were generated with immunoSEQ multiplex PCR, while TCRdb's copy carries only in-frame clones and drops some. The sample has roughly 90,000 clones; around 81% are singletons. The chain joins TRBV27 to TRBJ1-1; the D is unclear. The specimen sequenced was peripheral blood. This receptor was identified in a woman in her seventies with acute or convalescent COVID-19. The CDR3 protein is CASSLNGRAFF. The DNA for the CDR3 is TGTGCCAGCAGTTTAAACGGCAGGGCTTTCTTT.